The 22 T cell receptor beta chains below all came from one sample that was sequenced in a study of OX40 agonist ivuxolimab in advanced cancers. Using immunoSEQ multiplex PCR, the repertoire was profiled, and TCRdb retains in-frame clones only, with some absent. The sample yields roughly 20,000 clones, over 75% seen once. Sequenced here: CD4+ or CD8+ T cells sorted from blood, sampled in a trial of the OX40 agonist ivuxolimab. The origin of the receptors is an adult with an advanced solid tumor such as melanoma, head and neck, liver or kidney cancer.

Only a few counts were recorded for this clone. The chain links TRBV5-5 to TRBJ1-1; a weak D match, TRBD1 (6 bases). The CDR3 sequence is 15 residues long. Deletions cut 1 base from V and 0 bases from J, with 10 bases between. CDR1 and CDR2 from the germline V gene are SGHKS and YYEKEE (reference sequence). The CDR3 DNA reads as TGTGCCAGCAGCTTGTGGTGGGACATGAACACTGAAGCTTTCTTT. Its protein is CASSLWWDMNTEAFF. The full variable domain, rest sourced from reference TRBV5-5 and TRBJ1-1, is DAGVTQSPTHLIKTRGQQVTLRCSPISGHKSVSWYQQVLGQGPQFIFQYYEKEERGRGNFPDRFSARQFPNYSSELNVNALLLGDSALYLCASSLWWDMNTEAFFGQGTRLTVV.

The V call is TRBV4-2, the J call TRBJ2-1, with TRBD2 matching 9 bases. The junction had 13 bases not matched to a gene; V was cut back by 4 bases and J by 6 bases. Germline V gene sequence: CDR1 LGHNA, CDR2 YNFKEQ. The CDR3 totals 17 residues. The DNA for the CDR3 is TGTGCCAGCAGCCCCGGAAGCGGGGGGTGGGGGGCCAATGAGCAGTTCTTC. Residues: CASSPGSGGWGANEQFF.

This clone is large in the sample. V gene TRBV10-3 combines with J gene TRBJ1-6; D is ambiguous. V dropped 0 bases and J dropped 5 bases, with 11 bases sitting between them. Per germline, CDR1 ENHRY and CDR2 SYGVKD. The CDR3 has 16 amino acids. CDR3 in amino acids: CAISESATANNSPLHF. CDR3 bases: TGTGCCATCAGTGAGTCAGCAACAGCTAATAATTCACCCCTCCACTTT.

The chain has TRBV5-6 and TRBJ1-2; no clear D. This CDR3 spans 14 amino acids. Trimming took off 5 bases at V and 4 bases at J, with 15 bases between the two ends. Germline CDR1 and CDR2: SGHDT and YYEEEE. This chain's CDR3 is CASSSLPVVYGYTF. CDR3 bases: TGTGCCAGCAGTTCTCTCCCAGTTGTCTATGGCTACACCTTC.

This sequence joins TRBV5-1 and TRBJ1-2; D uncertain. Germline CDR1 reads SGHRS; CDR2 reads YFSETQ. V was shortened by 1 base and J by 6 bases, with 7 bases between the two germline ends. The CDR3 sequence is 12 residues long. The CDR3, as DNA: TGCGCCAGCAGCTTGACAGCCGATGGCTACACCTTC. Translating gives CASSLTADGYTF. The complete variable domain, with remaining parts taken from reference TRBV5-1 and TRBJ1-2, reads KAGVTQTPRYLIKTRGQQVTLSCSPISGHRSVSWYQQTPGQGLQFLFEYFSETQRNKGNFPGRFSGRQFSNSRSEMNVSTLELGDSALYLCASSLTADGYTFGSGTRLTVV.

V and J are TRBV10-3 and TRBJ2-3; D is ambiguous. The CDR3 loop spans 15 amino acids. Trimming cost V 4 bases and J 1 base, with 12 bases left between them. CDR1 ENHRY and CDR2 SYGVKD come from the germline V gene. CDR3 amino acids: CAISGIGNGTDTQYF. In DNA, the CDR3 is TGTGCCATCAGTGGGATTGGGAACGGCACAGATACGCAGTATTTT.

This chain uses TRBV2 with TRBJ1-1, with D perhaps TRBD1 (5 bases). The germline V gene encodes CDR1 SNHLY and CDR2 FYNNEI. The V end lost 9 bases, the J end lost 7 bases, and 15 bases lay between the germline ends. The CDR3 has 12 residues. The CDR3 protein is CASAGAPYEAFF. The CDR3 DNA sequence: TGTGCCAGTGCCGGGGCCCCCTATGAAGCTTTCTTT. Full variable domain (remainder filled in from reference TRBV2 and TRBJ1-1): EPEVTQTPSHQVTQMGQEVILRCVPISNHLYFYWYRQILGQKVEFLVSFYNNEISEKSEIFDDQFSVERPDGSNFTLKIRSTKLEDSAMYFCASAGAPYEAFFGQGTRLTVV.

CDR3 in amino acids: CASSYGGGPGTQYF. CDR3 bases: TGTGCCAGCAGTTACGGCGGGGGCCCAGGGACCCAGTACTTC. The rearrangement uses TRBV6-5 and TRBJ2-5; TRBD2 might be the D (7 bases). Germline V CDR1 and CDR2: MNHEY, SVGAGI. V lost 2 bases to trimming and J lost 7 bases, with 14 bases between them. This CDR3 is built from 14 residues.

The chain recombines TRBV19 with TRBJ2-1; D is perhaps TRBD1 or TRBD2 (6 bases each). Germline V gives CDR1 LNHDA, CDR2 SQIVND (reference sequence). CDR3 length: 15 residues. V shed 2 bases and J shed 7 bases, with 15 bases lying between them. This chain's CDR3 is CASSISGAPGNEQFF. The DNA of the CDR3 is TGTGCCAGTAGTATATCGGGGGCCCCGGGAAATGAGCAGTTCTTC.

The chain links TRBV7-9 to TRBJ1-1, with 11 positions matching TRBD1. The V gene's germline CDR1 is SEHNR and CDR2 FQNEAQ (reference sequence). V shed 5 bases and J 2 bases; nucleotides not matched to a gene: 7. This CDR3 spans 16 amino acids. The CDR3 here is CASSPSGTGGNTEAFF. CDR3 DNA: TGTGCCAGCAGCCCCTCCGGGACAGGGGGAAACACTGAAGCTTTCTTT.

This clone occurred once. The V and J genes are TRBV5-6 and TRBJ1-5, with D unresolved. The germline V and J ends were trimmed by 0 bases and 5 bases, with 6 bases remaining between them. CDR1 is SGHDT, CDR2 YYEEEE, per germline. The CDR3 consists of 13 residues. The CDR3 DNA reads as TGTGCCAGCAGCTTGGGACTTTATCAGCCCCAGCATTTT. It yields the protein CASSLGLYQPQHF. The full variable domain, in which reference TRBV5-6 and TRBJ1-5 provide the parts outside the CDR3, is DAGVTQSPTHLIKTRGQQVTLRCSPKSGHDTVSWYQQALGQGPQFIFQYYEEEERQRGNFPDRFSGHQFPNYSSELNVNALLLGDSALYLCASSLGLYQPQHFGDGTRLSIL.

The rearrangement links TRBV19 to TRBJ1-5; D call uncertain. The CDR3 sequence is 15 residues long. The V and J ends lost 6 bases and 0 bases respectively, with 12 bases between them. The V gene's germline CDR1 is LNHDA and CDR2 SQIVND (reference sequence). The CDR3 DNA reads TGTGCCAGTAGCTACTCTCAGTATAGCAATCAGCCCCAGCATTTT. It yields the protein CASSYSQYSNQPQHF. The complete variable domain, with remaining parts taken from reference TRBV19 and TRBJ1-5, reads DGGITQSPKYLFRKEGQNVTLSCEQNLNHDAMYWYRQDPGQGLRLIYYSQIVNDFQKGDIAEGYSVSREKKESFPLTVTSAQKNPTAFYLCASSYSQYSNQPQHFGDGTRLSIL.

J is TRBJ2-7 and V is TRBV5-6; perhaps TRBD1 as D (6 bases). CDR1 and CDR2 (germline): SGHDT, YYEEEE. Trimming shortened V by 4 bases and J by 5 bases, and 16 bases separated the two germline ends. This CDR3 is built from 14 residues. CDR3 sequence: CASSPGWGLHEQYF. CDR3 bases: TGTGCCAGCAGCCCTGGATGGGGGCTCCACGAGCAGTACTTC. The full variable domain, completed using reference TRBV5-6 and TRBJ2-7, is DAGVTQSPTHLIKTRGQQVTLRCSPKSGHDTVSWYQQALGQGPQFIFQYYEEEERQRGNFPDRFSGHQFPNYSSELNVNALLLGDSALYLCASSPGWGLHEQYFGPGTRLTVT.

J is TRBJ1-1 and V is TRBV30; D is uncertain. V lost 0 bases, J lost 3 bases, and 8 bases lay in between. Germline-derived CDR1 and CDR2 are GTSNPN and SVGIG (reference sequence). This CDR3 has 13 residues. The DNA of the CDR3 is TGTGCCTGGAGTGTTCTAAGAGACACTGAAGCTTTCTTT. Translation gives CAWSVLRDTEAFF.

The CDR3 DNA sequence: TGTGCCAGCAGCCTAACAGCCTCTGGGGCCAACGTCCTGACTTTC. Translated, it gives CASSLTASGANVLTF. The chain employs TRBV6-5 and TRBJ2-6; D gene ambiguous. V lost 6 bases, J lost 0 bases, and 9 bases lay in between. The CDR3 spans 15 residues. Germline CDR1 reads MNHEY; CDR2 reads SVGAGI.

Comments on this clone: One junction end does not reproduce the germline sequence, and a read error may be involved. Other DNA sequences of this sample code for an identical CDR3. The chain joins TRBV5-6 to TRBJ1-4; D is undetermined. The length of the CDR3 is 12 residues. Per the germline V gene, CDR1 is SGHDT and CDR2 is YYEEEE. The CDR3 coding sequence is TGTGCCAGTAGCTTCCAATATGAAAAACTGTTTTTT. Translation: CASSFQYEKLFF.

The chain joins TRBV5-1 to TRBJ1-4, with 10 nucleotides matching TRBD1. Germline-derived CDR1 and CDR2 are SGHRS and YFSETQ. V was pared by 3 bases and J by 3 bases, with 5 bases of the junction left unmatched. The CDR3 runs to 16 residues. CDR3 DNA: TGCGCCAGCAGCTCAACCGGGACAGGGGCTAATGAAAAACTGTTTTTT. This translates into CASSSTGTGANEKLFF.

The gene calls are TRBV10-3 and TRBJ1-3; the D is unclear. Germline CDR1 and CDR2: ENHRY and SYGVKD. Trimming pared 3 bases from V and 2 bases from J, leaving 5 bases between. The CDR3 has 13 amino acids. CDR3 DNA sequence: TGTGCCATCAGTGATGGGGCTGGAAACACCATATATTTT. It codes for CAISDGAGNTIYF.

This chain connects TRBV19 to TRBJ2-6; 8 bases align to TRBD1. The CDR3 runs 18 residues. The ends lost 7 bases at V and 0 bases at J; junction bases unmatched: 11. Per the germline V gene, CDR1 is LNHDA and CDR2 is SQIVND (reference sequence). Here the CDR3 reads CASTPGTGEISGANVLTF. In DNA form, the CDR3 reads TGTGCCAGTACCCCCGGGACAGGTGAAATCTCTGGGGCCAACGTCCTGACTTTC.

CDR3 region: CASSLGDRGIQETQYF. DNA of the CDR3: TGTGCCAGCAGCTTGGGGGACAGGGGGATCCAAGAGACCCAGTACTTC. The chain joins TRBV7-9 to TRBJ2-5, with 11 positions matching TRBD1. The CDR3 extends over 16 amino acids. After removal of 3 bases from V and 1 base from J, the junction contained 4 bases not matched to a gene. CDR1 is SEHNR and CDR2 is FQNEAQ in the germline V gene (reference sequence).

This clone was recorded only once. The V gene is TRBV18, the J gene TRBJ1-3, with D hard to call. Germline V CDR1 and CDR2: KGHSH, LQKENI. This CDR3 has 14 residues. Deletions cut 3 bases from V and 3 bases from J, with 9 bases between. The CDR3 sequence is CASSPSIGGNTIYF. The DNA for the CDR3 is TGTGCCAGCTCACCCTCGATCGGTGGAAACACCATATATTTT.

This clone has just a few counts. The chain links TRBV4-2 to TRBJ1-1, with D uncertain. Deletions cut 2 bases from V and 5 bases from J, with 12 bases between. This CDR3 spans 14 amino acids. Germline V CDR1 and CDR2: LGHNA, YNFKEQ. The CDR3 reads CASSQRTTTTEAFF. The CDR3 DNA follows: TGTGCCAGCAGCCAAAGGACGACCACAACTGAAGCTTTCTTT.